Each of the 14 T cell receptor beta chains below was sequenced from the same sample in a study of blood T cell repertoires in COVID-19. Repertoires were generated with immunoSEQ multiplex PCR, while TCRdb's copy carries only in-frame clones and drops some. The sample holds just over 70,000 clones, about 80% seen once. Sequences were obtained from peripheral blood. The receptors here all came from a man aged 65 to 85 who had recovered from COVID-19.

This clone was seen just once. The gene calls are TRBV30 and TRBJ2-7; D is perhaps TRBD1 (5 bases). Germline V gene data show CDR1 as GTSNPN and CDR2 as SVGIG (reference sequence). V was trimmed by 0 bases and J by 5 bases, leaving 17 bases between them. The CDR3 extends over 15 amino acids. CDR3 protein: CAWSVARAVVNEQYF. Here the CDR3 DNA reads TGTGCCTGGAGTGTCGCCAGGGCGGTTGTGAACGAGCAGTACTTC.

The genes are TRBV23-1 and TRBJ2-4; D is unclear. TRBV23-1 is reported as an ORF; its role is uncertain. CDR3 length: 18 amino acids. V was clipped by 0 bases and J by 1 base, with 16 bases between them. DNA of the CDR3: TGCGCCAGCAGTCAATCCTCCGCCCTCGAGGAGGCCAAAAACATTCAGTACTTC. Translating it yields CASSQSSALEEAKNIQYF.

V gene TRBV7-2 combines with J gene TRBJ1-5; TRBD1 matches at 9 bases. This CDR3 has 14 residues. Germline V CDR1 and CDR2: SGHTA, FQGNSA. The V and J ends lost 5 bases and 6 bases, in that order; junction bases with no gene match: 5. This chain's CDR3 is CASSTGGWSQPQHF. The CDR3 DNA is TGTGCCAGCAGCACAGGGGGCTGGAGTCAGCCCCAGCATTTT.

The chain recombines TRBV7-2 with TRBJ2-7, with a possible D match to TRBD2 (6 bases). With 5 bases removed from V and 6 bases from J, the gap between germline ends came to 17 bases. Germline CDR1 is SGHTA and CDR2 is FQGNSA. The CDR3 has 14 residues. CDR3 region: CASSPPGTRLEQYF. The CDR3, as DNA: TGTGCCAGCAGCCCACCCGGGACTCGTCTCGAGCAGTACTTC.

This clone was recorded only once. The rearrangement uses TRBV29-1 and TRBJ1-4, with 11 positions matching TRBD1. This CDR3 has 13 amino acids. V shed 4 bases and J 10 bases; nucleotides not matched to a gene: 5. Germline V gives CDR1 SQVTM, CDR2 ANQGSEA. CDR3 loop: CSVGWTGGGKLFF. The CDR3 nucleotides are TGCAGCGTTGGGTGGACAGGGGGCGGAAAACTGTTTTTT. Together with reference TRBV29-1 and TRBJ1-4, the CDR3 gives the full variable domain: SAVISQKPSRDICQRGTSLTIQCQVDSQVTMMFWYRQQPGQSLTLIATANQGSEATYESGFVIDKFPISRPNLTFSTLTVSNMSPEDSSIYLCSVGWTGGGKLFFGSGTQLSVL.

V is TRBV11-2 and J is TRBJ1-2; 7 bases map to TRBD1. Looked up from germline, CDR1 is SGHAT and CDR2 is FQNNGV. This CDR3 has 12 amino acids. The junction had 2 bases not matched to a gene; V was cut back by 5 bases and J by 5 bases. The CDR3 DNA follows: TGTGCCAGCAGCCCGGGACAGTATGGCTACACCTTC. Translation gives CASSPGQYGYTF.

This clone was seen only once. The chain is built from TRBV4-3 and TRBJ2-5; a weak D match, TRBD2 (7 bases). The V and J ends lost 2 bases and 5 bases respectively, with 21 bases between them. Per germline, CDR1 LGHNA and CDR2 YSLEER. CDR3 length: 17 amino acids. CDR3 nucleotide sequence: TGCGCCAGCAGCCAAAATCTTTTCACGGGGGGCGAGGAGACCCAGTACTTC. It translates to CASSQNLFTGGEETQYF.

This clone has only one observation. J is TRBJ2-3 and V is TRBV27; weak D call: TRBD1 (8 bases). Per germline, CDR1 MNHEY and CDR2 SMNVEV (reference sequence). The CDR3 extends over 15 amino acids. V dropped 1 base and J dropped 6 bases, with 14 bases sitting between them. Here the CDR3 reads CASSLFGQGGDTQYF. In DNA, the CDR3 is TGTGCCAGCAGTTTATTTGGACAGGGAGGGGATACGCAGTATTTT.

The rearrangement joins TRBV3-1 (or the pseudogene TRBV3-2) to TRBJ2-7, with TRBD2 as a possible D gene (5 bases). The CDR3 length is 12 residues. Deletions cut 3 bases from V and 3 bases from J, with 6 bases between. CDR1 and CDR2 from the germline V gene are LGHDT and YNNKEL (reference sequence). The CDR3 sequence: CASSQGVYEQYF. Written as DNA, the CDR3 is TGTGCCAGCAGCCAGGGAGTCTACGAGCAGTACTTC.

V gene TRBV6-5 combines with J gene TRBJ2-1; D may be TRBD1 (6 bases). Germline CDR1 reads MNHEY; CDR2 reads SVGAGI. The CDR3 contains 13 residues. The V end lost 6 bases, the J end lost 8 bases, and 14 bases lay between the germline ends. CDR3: CASRYQGMYEQFF. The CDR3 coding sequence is TGTGCCAGCAGATACCAGGGGATGTATGAGCAGTTCTTC.

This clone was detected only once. The CDR3 nucleotides read TGTGCCAGCAGTTGGGGACTTGACTACGAGCAGTACTTC. Translated, it gives CASSWGLDYEQYF. This chain joins TRBV27 and TRBJ2-7, with D possibly being TRBD2 (6 bases). The germline gives CDR1 MNHEY, CDR2 SMNVEV (reference sequence). V was clipped by 4 bases and J by 3 bases, with 10 bases between them. The CDR3 consists of 13 residues.

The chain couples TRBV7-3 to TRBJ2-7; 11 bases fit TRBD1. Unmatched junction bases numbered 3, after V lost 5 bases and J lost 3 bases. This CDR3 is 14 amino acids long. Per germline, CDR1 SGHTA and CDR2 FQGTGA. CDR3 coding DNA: TGTGCCAGCAGCCGGGGGACAGGGGGCTACGAGCAGTACTTC. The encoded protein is CASSRGTGGYEQYF.

CDR3 amino acids: CASSEVAGGPYEQYF. The DNA for the CDR3 is TGTGCCAGCAGTGAAGTAGCGGGGGGGCCGTACGAGCAGTACTTC. The chain has TRBV2 and TRBJ2-7; TRBD2 agrees at 11 bases. V lost 1 base, J lost 4 bases, and 3 bases stayed unmatched. CDR3 length: 15 residues. The germline gives CDR1 SNHLY, CDR2 FYNNEI.

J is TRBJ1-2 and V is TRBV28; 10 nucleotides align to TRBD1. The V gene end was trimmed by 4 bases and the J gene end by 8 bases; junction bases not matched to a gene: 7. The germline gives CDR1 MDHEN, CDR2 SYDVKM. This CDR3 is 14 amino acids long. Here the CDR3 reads CASSSTSTGGGYTF. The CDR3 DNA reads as TGTGCCAGCAGTTCGACTTCGACAGGGGGCGGCTACACCTTC.